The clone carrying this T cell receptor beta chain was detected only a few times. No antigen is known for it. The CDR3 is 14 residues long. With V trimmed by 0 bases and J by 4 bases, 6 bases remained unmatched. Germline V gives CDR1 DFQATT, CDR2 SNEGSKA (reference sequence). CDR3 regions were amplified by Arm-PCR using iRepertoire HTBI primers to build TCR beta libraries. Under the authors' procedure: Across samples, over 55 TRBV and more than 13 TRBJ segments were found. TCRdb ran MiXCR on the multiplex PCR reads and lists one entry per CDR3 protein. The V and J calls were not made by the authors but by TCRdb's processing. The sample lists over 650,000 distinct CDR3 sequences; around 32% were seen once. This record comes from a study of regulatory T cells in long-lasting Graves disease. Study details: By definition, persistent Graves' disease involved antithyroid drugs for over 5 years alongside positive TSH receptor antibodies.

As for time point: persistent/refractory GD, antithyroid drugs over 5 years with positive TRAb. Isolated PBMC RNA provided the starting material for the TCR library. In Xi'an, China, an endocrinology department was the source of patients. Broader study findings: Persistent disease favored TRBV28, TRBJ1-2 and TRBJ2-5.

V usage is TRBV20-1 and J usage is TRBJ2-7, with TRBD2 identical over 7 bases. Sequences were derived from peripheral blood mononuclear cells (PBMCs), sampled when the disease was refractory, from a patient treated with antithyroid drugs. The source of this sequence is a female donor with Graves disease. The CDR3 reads CSARDRTSVYEQYF. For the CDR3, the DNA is TGCAGTGCTAGAGATCGAACTAGCGTTTACGAGCAGTACTTC.